This T cell receptor beta chain was sequenced during a study of cytomegalovirus exposure and HLA in healthy donors. The study, taken as a whole, reports: Later analysis demonstrated an association between a missense DCLRE1C variant and TCR beta V- and J-gene trimming.

PCR employed 60 Vbeta and 13 Jbeta primers. Using immunoSEQ multiplex PCR, the repertoire was profiled, and TCRdb retains in-frame clones only, with some absent. The sample has 140,000 or so clones; roughly 80% are singletons. With 10 bases removed from V and 6 bases from J, the gap between germline ends came to 12 bases. The CDR3 is 11 amino acids. Germline-derived CDR1 and CDR2 are MDHEN and SYDVKM. Worth noting for this clone: Its antigen is not identified.

The clonotype was recovered from a man aged 40-49 years in good health and CMV-seronegative. The chain combines TRBV28 with TRBJ1-1; possibly TRBD1 for D (5 bases). Sequencing was carried out using PBMCs. CDR3: CATKRGSEAFF. The CDR3 nucleotides read TGTGCCACCAAACGGGGGTCTGAAGCTTTCTTT.